This entry lists 23 T cell receptor beta chains sequenced from one sample in a study of blood T cell repertoires in COVID-19 (TCRdb year 2020). Receptor amplification or capture employed the immunoSEQ multiplex PCR assay. TCRdb took over this immuneACCESS table, retaining in-frame rearrangements with V and J assigned. Such tables are incomplete; in checked studies, under half of the missing clones stem from an unresolved V gene, and the remainder is unexplained. The sample has 110,000 to 150,000 clones on record, around 89% of them singletons. Around 3% of the sample is in the top ten clones. The sample taken for sequencing was peripheral blood. These receptors were taken from a man aged 60 to 69 with active or convalescent COVID-19.

This clone occurred once. The chain couples TRBV19 to TRBJ1-5, with D maybe TRBD1 (6 bases). Trimming removed 7 bases at V and 11 bases at J, with 24 bases between. In germline, CDR1 is LNHDA, CDR2 SQIVND (reference sequence). CDR3 length equals 15 residues. CDR3 in amino acids: CASTQVRAPGATQHF. The CDR3 nucleotides are TGTGCCAGTACCCAAGTGAGAGCCCCAGGGGCTACCCAGCATTTT. The entire variable domain, with the rest obtained from reference TRBV19 and TRBJ1-5, is as follows: DGGITQSPKYLFRKEGQNVTLSCEQNLNHDAMYWYRQDPGQGLRLIYYSQIVNDFQKGDIAEGYSVSREKKESFPLTVTSAQKNPTAFYLCASTQVRAPGATQHFGDGTRLSIL.

The genes are TRBV6-4 and TRBJ2-3; weak D call: TRBD2 (5 bases). Germline lookup yields CDR1 MRHNA and CDR2 SNTAGT. V lost 4 bases and J 11 bases, leaving 10 bases between the germline ends. CDR3 length equals 11 residues. The CDR3, as DNA: TGTGCCAGCAGTGCCGAGGGAATGCAGTATTTT. Translated: CASSAEGMQYF.

This clone was counted once. The V gene is TRBV6-2 or TRBV6-3, the J gene TRBJ2-1, with D unclear. CDR3 length: 12 amino acids. V lost 5 bases and J lost 4, with 6 bases in between. CDR1 is MNHEY, CDR2 SVGEGT, per germline. The CDR3 region is CASSAGYNEQFF. The CDR3 nucleotides are TGTGCCAGCAGTGCCGGGTACAATGAGCAGTTCTTC.

The chain uses TRBV30 and TRBJ2-5, with 7 bases fitting TRBD1. There are 13 residues in the CDR3. With V trimmed by 4 bases and J by 1 base, 3 bases remained unmatched. Germline V gene lookup returns CDR1 GTSNPN and CDR2 SVGIG (reference sequence). CDR3 amino acids: CAWNRDSQETQYF. The CDR3 DNA follows: TGTGCCTGGAATCGGGACAGCCAAGAGACCCAGTACTTC.

The rearrangement uses TRBV7-2 and TRBJ2-1, with TRBD2 matching 7 bases. In germline, CDR1 is SGHTA, CDR2 FQGNSA. J gave up 4 bases and V 8 bases, and 8 bases lay outside the gene matches. The CDR3 runs 14 residues. DNA for the CDR3: TGTGCCAGCGCCCAGGGAGGGCCATACAATGAGCAGTTCTTC. Residues: CASAQGGPYNEQFF.

V usage is TRBV6-1 and J usage is TRBJ1-4, with TRBD1 matching over 7 bases. The J segment lost 6 bases and the V segment lost 3 bases, leaving 7 bases of the junction unmatched. CDR1 and CDR2 (germline): MNHNS, SASEGT. The CDR3 contains 15 residues. For the CDR3, the DNA is TGTGCCAGCAGTGATTTTGGGACAGTCGATGAAAAACTGTTTTTT. Translation gives CASSDFGTVDEKLFF.

V and J are TRBV5-6 and TRBJ2-7; no firm D call. The germline gives CDR1 SGHDT, CDR2 YYEEEE. The CDR3 spans 12 residues. Trimming stripped 1 base from V and 4 bases from J, with 6 bases between. CDR3 loop: CASSLTQYEQYF. In nucleotides, the CDR3 is TGTGCCAGCAGCTTGACACAGTACGAGCAGTACTTC.

CDR3 bases: TGTGCCAGTAGTCGATGGACTAGCGGGAGTGGGCCGGACGAGCAGTACTTC. It codes for CASSRWTSGSGPDEQYF. This rearrangement joins TRBV19 to TRBJ2-7; 13 nucleotides match TRBD2. The CDR3 loop spans 17 amino acids. V lost 5 bases to trimming and J lost 5 bases; unmatched junction nucleotides: 12. The germline CDR1 and CDR2 sequences are LNHDA and SQIVND (reference sequence).

The chain is built from TRBV28 and TRBJ1-5; weak D call: TRBD1 (6 bases). The length of the CDR3 is 14 residues. Germline V gene data show CDR1 as MDHEN and CDR2 as SYDVKM. V lost 5 bases, J lost 3 bases, and 11 bases lay in between. CDR3 region: CASSTLGHNQPQHF. The CDR3 DNA sequence: TGTGCCAGCAGTACCCTGGGACACAATCAGCCCCAGCATTTT.

The V call is TRBV7-8, the J call TRBJ2-3; D might be TRBD1 (6 bases). Trimming stripped 2 bases from V and 1 base from J, with 7 bases between. CDR3 length: 14 amino acids. From germline, CDR1 is SGHVS and CDR2 FQNEAQ. CDR3 sequence (DNA): TGTGCCAGCAGCTTAACAGGGCGCACAGATACGCAGTATTTT. Encoded protein: CASSLTGRTDTQYF.

V usage is TRBV5-8 and J usage is TRBJ2-3; 9 positions match TRBD1. This CDR3 region has 15 residues. Per the germline V gene, CDR1 is SGHTS and CDR2 is YDEGEE. The trim removed 4 bases at V and 3 bases at J, leaving 6 bases unmatched. The CDR3 here is CASSPQQGATDTQYF. The CDR3 DNA follows: TGTGCCAGCAGCCCTCAACAGGGGGCAACAGATACGCAGTATTTT.

The gene calls are TRBV5-1 and TRBJ2-2; possibly TRBD2 for D (5 bases). CDR3 length: 15 residues. The germline V and J ends were trimmed by 6 bases and 6 bases, with 18 bases remaining between them. Looked up from germline, CDR1 is SGHRS and CDR2 is YFSETQ. CDR3 protein: CASNPFTSLSGELFF. CDR3 bases: TGCGCCAGCAACCCATTCACTAGTCTTTCCGGGGAGCTGTTTTTT. Looking up the rest from reference TRBV5-1 and TRBJ2-2 gives the full variable domain: KAGVTQTPRYLIKTRGQQVTLSCSPISGHRSVSWYQQTPGQGLQFLFEYFSETQRNKGNFPGRFSGRQFSNSRSEMNVSTLELGDSALYLCASNPFTSLSGELFFGEGSRLTVL.

V usage is TRBV30 and J usage is TRBJ2-3, with D possibly TRBD1 on 6 matching bases. This CDR3 is built from 12 residues. The germline V gene has CDR1 GTSNPN and CDR2 SVGIG (reference sequence). V was cut by 0 bases and J by 5 bases, with 6 bases left in between. The chain's CDR3 is CAWSVQGDTQYF. Written as DNA, the CDR3 is TGTGCCTGGAGTGTACAGGGAGATACGCAGTATTTT.

This chain links TRBV24-1 with TRBJ1-2; the D is unclear. This CDR3 has 14 residues. CDR1 and CDR2 (germline): KGHDR, SFDVKD. The V end was cut by 5 bases, the J end by 7 bases, with 16 bases between. In DNA form, the CDR3 reads TGTGCCACCAGTGCCCCCGGGGTACATCCTGGCTACACCTTC. Its protein product is CATSAPGVHPGYTF.

The chain carries TRBV10-3 and TRBJ1-3; maybe TRBD1 (5 bases). Per germline, CDR1 ENHRY and CDR2 SYGVKD. The CDR3 has 13 amino acids. The ends were cut back, 10 bases at V and 1 base at J, with 11 bases in the middle. The CDR3 loop reads CANSQGSGNTIYF. Written as DNA, the CDR3 is TGTGCCAACTCTCAGGGTTCTGGAAACACCATATATTTT.

In this sample, this clone turned up once. The chain links TRBV7-3 to TRBJ1-1; 7 nucleotides match TRBD1. J lost 3 bases, V lost 7 bases, and 8 bases had no gene match. Per the germline V gene, CDR1 is SGHTA and CDR2 is FQGTGA. The CDR3 consists of 14 residues. The CDR3 spells CASMLHRGDTEAFF. CDR3 in DNA: TGTGCCAGCATGCTCCACAGGGGAGACACTGAAGCTTTCTTT. Complete variable domain (other parts from reference TRBV7-3 and TRBJ1-1): GAGVSQTPSNKVTEKGKYVELRCDPISGHTALYWYRQSLGQGPEFLIYFQGTGAADDSGLPNDRFFAVRPEGSVSTLKIQRTERGDSAVYLCASMLHRGDTEAFFGQGTRLTVV.

This rearrangement joins TRBV7-2 to TRBJ2-4; 8 bases fit TRBD2. The germline CDR1 and CDR2 sequences are SGHTA and FQGNSA. The CDR3 spans 15 residues. J lost 6 bases, V lost 5 bases, and 9 bases had no gene match. The CDR3 DNA is TGTGCCAGCAGCCCCGGCGGGACTAGTCTAAACATTCAGTACTTC. Translation: CASSPGGTSLNIQYF.

This clone was seen more than once but under ten times. The chain links TRBV11-1 to TRBJ1-6, with a weak D call TRBD1 (6 bases). V shed 4 bases and J shed 10 bases, with 11 bases lying between them. Germline loops: CDR1 SGHAT, CDR2 FQDESV (reference sequence). This CDR3 contains 13 residues. CDR3 residues: CASSSQGSSPLHF. The CDR3 DNA follows: TGTGCCAGCAGCTCACAGGGTAGCTCACCCCTCCACTTT.

Note on this clone: Other DNA sequences within the sample encode an identical CDR3. The chain joins TRBV20-1 to TRBJ2-7; TRBD1 is a possible D gene (6 bases). CDR3 length: 11 amino acids. The germline V and J ends were trimmed by 3 bases and 4 bases, with 7 bases remaining between them. Germline CDR1 and CDR2: DFQATT and SNEGSKA (reference sequence). CDR3 sequence reads: CSARDSYEQYF. CDR3 sequence (DNA): TGCAGTGCTAGGGACAGTTACGAGCAGTACTTC.

This chain connects TRBV6-2 or TRBV6-3 to TRBJ1-3; D gene uncertain. Trimming shortened V by 5 bases and J by 6 bases, and 20 bases separated the two germline ends. The CDR3 is 16 amino acids. CDR1 is MNHEY and CDR2 is SVGEGT in the germline V gene. CDR3 amino acids: CASSQVRSATENTIYF. In nucleotides, the CDR3 is TGTGCCAGCAGTCAGGTCCGCTCCGCGACCGAAAACACCATATATTTT.

The chain uses TRBV29-1 and TRBJ1-2; 9 nucleotides match TRBD1. Trimming took 3 bases from V and 1 from J; bases not matched to a gene: 9. Looked up from germline, CDR1 is SQVTM and CDR2 is ANQGSEA. The CDR3 is 16 residues long. The CDR3 here is CSVDGSPGQGNYGYTF. CDR3 bases: TGCAGCGTTGATGGCAGCCCGGGACAGGGTAACTATGGCTACACCTTC. Full variable domain (rest looked up from reference TRBV29-1 and TRBJ1-2): SAVISQKPSRDICQRGTSLTIQCQVDSQVTMMFWYRQQPGQSLTLIATANQGSEATYESGFVIDKFPISRPNLTFSTLTVSNMSPEDSSIYLCSVDGSPGQGNYGYTFGSGTRLTVV.

V is TRBV10-3 and J is TRBJ1-6; D gene unclear. Germline CDR1 ENHRY, CDR2 SYGVKD. V lost 11 bases to trimming and J lost 8 bases, with 19 bases between them. CDR3 length equals 14 residues. Written as DNA, the CDR3 is TGTGCCGTCCGGGGTGATTTAATGGATTCACCCCTCCACTTT. Translating it yields CAVRGDLMDSPLHF.

The V gene is TRBV7-2, the J gene TRBJ2-1; possible D gene TRBD1, 7 bases. CDR1 is SGHTA, CDR2 FQGNSA, per germline. This CDR3 spans 17 amino acids. V lost 4 bases to trimming and J lost 5 bases, with 21 bases between them. CDR3 protein: CASSSKYGGGMNNEQFF. The CDR3 bases are TGTGCCAGCAGCTCAAAATACGGAGGGGGCATGAACAATGAGCAGTTCTTC.